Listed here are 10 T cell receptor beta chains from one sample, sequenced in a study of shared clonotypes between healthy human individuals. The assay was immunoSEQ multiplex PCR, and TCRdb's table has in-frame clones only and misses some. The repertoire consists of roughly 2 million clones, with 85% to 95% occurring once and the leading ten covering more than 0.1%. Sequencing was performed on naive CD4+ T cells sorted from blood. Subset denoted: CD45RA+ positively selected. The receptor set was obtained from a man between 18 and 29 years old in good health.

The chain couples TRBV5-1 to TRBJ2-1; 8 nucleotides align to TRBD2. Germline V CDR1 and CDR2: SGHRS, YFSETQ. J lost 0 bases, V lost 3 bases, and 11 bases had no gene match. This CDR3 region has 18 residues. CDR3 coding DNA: TGCGCCAGCAGCTGGGGCTGGTTAGCGGGGAGCTCCTACAATGAGCAGTTCTTC. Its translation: CASSWGWLAGSSYNEQFF.

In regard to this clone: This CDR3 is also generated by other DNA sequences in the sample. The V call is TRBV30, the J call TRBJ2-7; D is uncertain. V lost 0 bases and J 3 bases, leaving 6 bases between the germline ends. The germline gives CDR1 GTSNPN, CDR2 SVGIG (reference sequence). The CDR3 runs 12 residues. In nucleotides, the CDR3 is TGTGCCTGGAGTGTAGTCGGCTACGAGCAGTACTTC. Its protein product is CAWSVVGYEQYF.

The CDR3 nucleotides are TGTGCCACAGACGGGACAGGGGTCTACGAGCAGTACTTC. Protein sequence: CATDGTGVYEQYF. The chain carries TRBV28 and TRBJ2-7; 10 nucleotides line up with TRBD1. The CDR3 length is 13 residues. V shed 10 bases and J 3 bases; nucleotides not matched to a gene: 6. The germline V gene has CDR1 MDHEN and CDR2 SYDVKM.

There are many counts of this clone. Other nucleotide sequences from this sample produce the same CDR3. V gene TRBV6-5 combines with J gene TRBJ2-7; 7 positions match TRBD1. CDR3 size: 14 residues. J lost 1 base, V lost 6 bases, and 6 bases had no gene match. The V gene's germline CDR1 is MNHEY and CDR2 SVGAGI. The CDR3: CASRVGTVSYEQYF. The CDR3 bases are TGTGCCAGCAGAGTCGGGACAGTATCCTACGAGCAGTACTTC.

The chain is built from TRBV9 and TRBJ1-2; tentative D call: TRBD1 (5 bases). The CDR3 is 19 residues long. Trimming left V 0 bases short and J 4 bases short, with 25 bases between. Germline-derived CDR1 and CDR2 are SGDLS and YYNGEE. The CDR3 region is CASSVAGVKGAHGSYGYTF. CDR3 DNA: TGTGCCAGCAGCGTAGCTGGAGTAAAAGGGGCCCACGGATCCTATGGCTACACCTTC.

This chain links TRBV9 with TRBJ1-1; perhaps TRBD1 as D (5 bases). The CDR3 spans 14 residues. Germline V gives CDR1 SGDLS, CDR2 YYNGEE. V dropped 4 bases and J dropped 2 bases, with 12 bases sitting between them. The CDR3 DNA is TGTGCCAGCAGCCCAGGGATTCTCAACACTGAAGCTTTCTTT. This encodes CASSPGILNTEAFF.

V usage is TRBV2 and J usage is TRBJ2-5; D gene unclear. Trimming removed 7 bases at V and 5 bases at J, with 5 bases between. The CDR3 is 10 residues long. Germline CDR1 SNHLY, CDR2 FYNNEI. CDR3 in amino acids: CASTIETQYF. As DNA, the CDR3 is TGTGCCAGCACCATTGAGACCCAGTACTTC.

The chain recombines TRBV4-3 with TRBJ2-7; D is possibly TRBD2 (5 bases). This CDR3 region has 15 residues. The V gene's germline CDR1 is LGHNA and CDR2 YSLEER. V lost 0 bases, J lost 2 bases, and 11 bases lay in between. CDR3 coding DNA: TGCGCCAGCAGCCAAGATCGGAGCGGAACCTACGAGCAGTACTTC. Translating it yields CASSQDRSGTYEQYF.

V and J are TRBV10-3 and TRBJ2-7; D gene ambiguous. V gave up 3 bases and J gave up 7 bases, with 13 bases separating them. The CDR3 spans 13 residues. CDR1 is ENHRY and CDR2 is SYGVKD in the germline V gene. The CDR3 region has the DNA TGTGCCATCAGTGACGAATCCTCAAGGGAGCAGTACTTC. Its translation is CAISDESSREQYF.

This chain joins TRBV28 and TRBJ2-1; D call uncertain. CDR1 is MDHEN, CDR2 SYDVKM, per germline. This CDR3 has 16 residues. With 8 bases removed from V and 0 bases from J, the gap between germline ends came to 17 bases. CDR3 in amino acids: CASVEASTSSYNEQFF. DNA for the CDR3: TGTGCCAGCGTAGAAGCAAGTACGAGCTCCTACAATGAGCAGTTCTTC. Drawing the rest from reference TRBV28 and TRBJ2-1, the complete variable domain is DVKVTQSSRYLVKRTGEKVFLECVQDMDHENMFWYRQDPGLGLRLIYFSYDVKMKEKGDIPEGYSVSREKKERFSLILESASTNQTSMYLCASVEASTSSYNEQFFGPGTRLTVL.